This T cell receptor beta chain derives from a study of blood T cell repertoires in COVID-19. Study background: PBMCs, B-cell-depleted T cells, or T cells provided the cDNA or gDNA that made up the material.

Germline V gene lookup returns CDR1 SGHRS and CDR2 YFSETQ. V trimming: 3 bases; J trimming: 3 bases; junction bases outside the gene matches: 8. The CDR3 has 15 residues. In the original workflow: Amplification with reference gene primers provided the estimates of nucleated cell counts. The table came from immunoSEQ multiplex PCR; TCRdb's copy has only in-frame clones and leaves some out. The V and J calls and clone size were taken over from that table, and D and trimming were inferred from the DNA. The data hold over 150,000 clones, with 82% observed a single time. The rearrangement links TRBV5-1 to TRBJ2-7, with 8 bases identical to TRBD2. This sequence was found in a woman at least 80 years old with active or convalescent COVID-19. The sequencing sample was made of peripheral blood. The CDR3 protein is CASSSGGAGGYEQYF. CDR3 sequence (DNA): TGCGCCAGCAGCTCCGGCGGGGCGGGAGGCTACGAGCAGTACTTC.